These T cell receptor beta chains were read from a single sample in a study of T cell repertoires in cytomegalovirus infection. No antigen has been assigned to these receptors. A single record per CDR3 protein comes from TCRdb applying MiXCR to the reads. The sample has some 150,000 distinct CDR3 sequences; around 30% are singletons. Specimen: CD8+ T cells from cultured PBMCs, collected from culture after CMV antigen stimulation. These receptors all come from a human donor in good health (CMV status not recorded). Some clones in this sample may be carry-over from other donors' samples. The CDR3 runs from the conserved cysteine through the conserved F or W.

v_gene: TRBV6-5
j_gene: TRBJ2-1
CDR3aa: CACSYLGADEQFF

v_gene: TRBV12-3/TRBV12-4
j_gene: TRBJ2-2
CDR3aa: CASGRADGELFF

v_gene: TRBV2
j_gene: TRBJ2-2
CDR3aa: CASISGRTGSGELFF

v_gene: TRBV27
j_gene: TRBJ2-1
CDR3aa: CASSLSIPQSLRQGAYNEQFF

v_gene: TRBV20-1
j_gene: TRBJ1-2
CDR3aa: CSARGDSSNYGYTF

v_gene: TRBV6-2/TRBV6-3
j_gene: TRBJ1-6
CDR3aa: CASTPRGGVYSPLHF

v_gene: TRBV7-8
j_gene: TRBJ2-1
CDR3aa: CASSLKGTGVLREQFF

v_gene: TRBV2
j_gene: TRBJ1-6
CDR3aa: CASSEPGPSSYNSPLHF

v_gene: TRBV7-6
j_gene: TRBJ1-5
CDR3aa: CASSHVSGPQHF

v_gene: TRBV6-5
j_gene: TRBJ1-2
CDR3aa: CASSSTRNYGYTF

v_gene: TRBV4-1
j_gene: TRBJ1-1
CDR3aa: CASSQAQILNTEAFF

v_gene: TRBV4-1
j_gene: TRBJ2-7
CDR3aa: CASSQERGLPYEQYF

v_gene: TRBV4-1
j_gene: TRBJ2-4
CDR3aa: CASSQVEGLAKNIQYF

v_gene: TRBV4-1
j_gene: TRBJ2-7
CDR3aa: CASSLYETGPYEQYF

v_gene: TRBV12-3/TRBV12-4
j_gene: TRBJ1-1
CDR3aa: CASNHRGFTEAFF

v_gene: TRBV7-4
j_gene: TRBJ1-1
CDR3aa: CASSYGFGTEAFF

v_gene: TRBV7-9
j_gene: TRBJ2-5
CDR3aa: CASSPPLPWPLETQYF

v_gene: TRBV19
j_gene: TRBJ2-6
CDR3aa: CASSIDGEGLGNVLTF

v_gene: TRBV7-6
j_gene: TRBJ1-1
CDR3aa: CASSSGMNTEAFF

v_gene: TRBV12-3/TRBV12-4
j_gene: TRBJ2-7
CDR3aa: CASSSLGPYEQYF

v_gene: TRBV12-3/TRBV12-4
j_gene: TRBJ2-5
CDR3aa: CASSDRRETQYF

v_gene: TRBV19
j_gene: TRBJ2-1
CDR3aa: CASSMMPSSYNEQFF

v_gene: TRBV2
j_gene: TRBJ2-3
CDR3aa: CASSAGLDTQYF

v_gene: TRBV2
j_gene: TRBJ2-1
CDR3aa: CASSELAHEQFF

v_gene: TRBV28
j_gene: TRBJ2-3
CDR3aa: CASSLWQGGTDTQYF

v_gene: TRBV28
j_gene: TRBJ1-1
CDR3aa: CASRSSMNTEAFF

v_gene: TRBV20-1
j_gene: TRBJ1-2
CDR3aa: CSAGTGQGNYGYTF

v_gene: TRBV7-9
j_gene: TRBJ2-7
CDR3aa: CASSWGDTGVYEQYF